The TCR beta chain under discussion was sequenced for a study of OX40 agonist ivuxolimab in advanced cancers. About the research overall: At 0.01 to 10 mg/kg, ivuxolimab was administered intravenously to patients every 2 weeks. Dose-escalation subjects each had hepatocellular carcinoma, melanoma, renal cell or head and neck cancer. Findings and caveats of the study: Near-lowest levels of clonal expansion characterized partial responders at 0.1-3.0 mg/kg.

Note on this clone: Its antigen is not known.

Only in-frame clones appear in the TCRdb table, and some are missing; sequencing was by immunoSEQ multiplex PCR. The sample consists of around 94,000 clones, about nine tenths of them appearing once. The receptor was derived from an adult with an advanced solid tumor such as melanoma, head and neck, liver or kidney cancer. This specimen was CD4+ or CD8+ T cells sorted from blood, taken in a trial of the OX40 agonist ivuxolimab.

The CDR3 sequence: CAWRGGQGREETQYF. CDR3 nucleotide sequence: TGTGCCTGGAGGGGGGGGCAGGGGAGGGAGGAGACCCAGTACTTC. The J gene is TRBJ2-5, the V gene TRBV30; possible D gene TRBD2, 7 bases. V dropped 3 bases and J dropped 5 bases, with 19 bases sitting between them. Germline values: CDR1 GTSNPN, CDR2 SVGIG (reference sequence). CDR3 length: 15 residues.